Each of the 6 T cell receptor beta chains below was sequenced from the same sample in a study of blood T cell repertoires in COVID-19. Data came from immunoSEQ multiplex PCR; TCRdb stores just in-frame clones and leaves some out. The table shows 400,000 or so clones, with about 91% occurring only once. The specimen was peripheral blood. The receptors were sampled from a woman aged 35 to 49 with COVID-19, enrolled during active disease.

The chain carries TRBV5-5 and TRBJ2-5; 11 bases align to TRBD2. Per germline, CDR1 SGHKS and CDR2 YYEKEE (reference sequence). With 7 bases clipped from V and 2 bases from J, the junction kept 7 bases outside the gene matches. CDR3 size: 15 residues. The CDR3 bases are TGTGCCAGCGGGTTTATAGCGGGGGGGCAAGAGACCCAGTACTTC. It codes for CASGFIAGGQETQYF.

This clone was seen once. The chain carries TRBV28 and TRBJ2-4; 9 bases line up with TRBD1. CDR3 length equals 15 residues. Germline values: CDR1 MDHEN, CDR2 SYDVKM. J lost 4 bases, V lost 5 bases, and 6 bases had no gene match. Written as DNA, the CDR3 is TGTGCCAGCAGTCTCCGCGGGACAGGGAAAAACATTCAGTACTTC. Its protein is CASSLRGTGKNIQYF.

CDR3 loop: CAISDWDREYGYTF. Written as DNA, the CDR3 is TGTGCCATCAGTGACTGGGACAGGGAGTATGGCTACACCTTC. The V call is TRBV10-3, the J call TRBJ1-2, with 9 positions matching TRBD1. The germline V gene encodes CDR1 ENHRY and CDR2 SYGVKD. This CDR3 is built from 14 residues. V shed 3 bases, J shed 5 bases, and the junction held 4 bases outside the gene matches.

The rearrangement joins TRBV6-2 or TRBV6-3 to TRBJ2-1; perhaps TRBD1 as D (5 bases). The CDR3 extends over 17 amino acids. V shed 5 bases and J shed 6 bases, with 23 bases lying between them. Per germline, CDR1 MNHEY and CDR2 SVGEGT. CDR3 coding DNA: TGTGCCAGCAGTCCCCCCCACCAGGGCATAATTAGCAATGAGCAGTTCTTC. Its protein product is CASSPPHQGIISNEQFF.

This clone was detected only a few times. The genes are TRBV28 and TRBJ1-3; D may be TRBD1 (6 bases). Per germline, CDR1 MDHEN and CDR2 SYDVKM. The CDR3 is 17 amino acids. The V end lost 1 base, the J end lost 4 bases, and 17 bases lay between the germline ends. For the CDR3, the DNA is TGTGCCAGCAGTTTATATCGTACAGGGCAGGCGGGAAACACCATATATTTT. Residues: CASSLYRTGQAGNTIYF.

V usage is TRBV12-3 or TRBV12-4 and J usage is TRBJ2-1; tentative D call: TRBD2 (6 bases). Trimming shortened V by 1 base and J by 9 bases, and 10 bases separated the two germline ends. CDR3 length: 13 amino acids. This chain's CDR3 is CASSLDGGFEQFF. In nucleotides, the CDR3 is TGTGCCAGCAGTTTAGATGGGGGGTTTGAGCAGTTCTTC.